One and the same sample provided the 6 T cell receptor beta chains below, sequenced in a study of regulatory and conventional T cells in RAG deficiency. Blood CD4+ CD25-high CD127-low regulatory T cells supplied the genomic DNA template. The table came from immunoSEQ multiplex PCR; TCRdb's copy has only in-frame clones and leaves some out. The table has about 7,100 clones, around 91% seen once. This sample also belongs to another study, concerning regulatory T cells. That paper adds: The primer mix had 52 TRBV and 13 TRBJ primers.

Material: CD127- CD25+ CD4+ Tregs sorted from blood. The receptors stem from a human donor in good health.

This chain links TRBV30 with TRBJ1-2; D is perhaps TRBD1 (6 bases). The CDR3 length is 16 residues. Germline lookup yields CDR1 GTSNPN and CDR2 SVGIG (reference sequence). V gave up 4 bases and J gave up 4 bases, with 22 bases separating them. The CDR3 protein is CAWKLARGSLRYGYTF. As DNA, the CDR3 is TGTGCCTGGAAGCTTGCCAGGGGATCTTTACGCTATGGCTACACCTTC.

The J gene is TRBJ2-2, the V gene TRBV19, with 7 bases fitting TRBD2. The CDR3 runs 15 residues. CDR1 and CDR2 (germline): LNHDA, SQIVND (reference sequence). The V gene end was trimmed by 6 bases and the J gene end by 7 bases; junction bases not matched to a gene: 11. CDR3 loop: CASSNSGTNLGELFF. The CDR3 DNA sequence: TGTGCCAGTAGCAACTCCGGGACTAACCTCGGGGAGCTGTTTTTT.

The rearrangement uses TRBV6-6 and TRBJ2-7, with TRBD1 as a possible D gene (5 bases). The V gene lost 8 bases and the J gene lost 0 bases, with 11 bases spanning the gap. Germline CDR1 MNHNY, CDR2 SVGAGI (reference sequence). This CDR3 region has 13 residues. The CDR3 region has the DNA TGTGCCAGCGTAGGGGTCAGCTCCTACGAGCAGTACTTC. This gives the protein CASVGVSSYEQYF.

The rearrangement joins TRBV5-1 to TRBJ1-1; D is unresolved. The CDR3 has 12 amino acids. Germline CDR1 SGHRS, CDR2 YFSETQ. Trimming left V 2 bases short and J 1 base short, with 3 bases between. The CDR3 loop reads CASSFGNTEAFF. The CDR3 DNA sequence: TGCGCCAGCAGCTTCGGGAACACTGAAGCTTTCTTT.

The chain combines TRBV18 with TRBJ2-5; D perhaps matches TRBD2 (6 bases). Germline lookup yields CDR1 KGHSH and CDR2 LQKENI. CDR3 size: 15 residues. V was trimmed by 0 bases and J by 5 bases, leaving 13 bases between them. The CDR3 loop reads CASSPPSGVGETQYF. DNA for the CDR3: TGTGCCAGCTCACCACCTTCGGGGGTCGGGGAGACCCAGTACTTC.

As DNA, the CDR3 is TGTGCCAGCAGCCGCTTAATACAGGGTCGGGATGGCTACACCTTC. It encodes CASSRLIQGRDGYTF. This chain joins TRBV5-8 and TRBJ1-2; D may be TRBD1 (6 bases). This CDR3 spans 15 amino acids. Trimming stripped 4 bases from V and 6 bases from J, with 19 bases between. Germline CDR1 and CDR2: SGHTS and YDEGEE.